These 28 T cell receptor beta chains were sequenced from one sample in a study of shared clonotypes between healthy human individuals. The protocol was immunoSEQ multiplex PCR, while the TCRdb copy is restricted to in-frame clones and leaves out a portion. In the table there are around 690,000 clones, 90% of which are singletons. The sample was memory CD8+ T cells from PBMCs. Subset in this sample: CD45RO+ cells pooled with CCR7-negative TemRA cells. The source is a young man in good health. Some clones in this sample may be carry-over from other donors' samples.

The chain combines TRBV29-1 with TRBJ2-5, with 8 bases identical to TRBD2. Unmatched junction bases numbered 4, after V lost 7 bases and J lost 3 bases. Germline assignment: CDR1 SQVTM and CDR2 ANQGSEA. The CDR3 has 12 amino acids. CDR3: CSAELAEETQYF. Written as DNA, the CDR3 is TGCAGCGCCGAACTAGCGGAAGAGACCCAGTACTTC.

This chain uses TRBV7-8 with TRBJ2-3; D might be TRBD1 (5 bases). Looked up from germline, CDR1 is SGHVS and CDR2 is FQNEAQ. Trimming removed 1 base from V and 2 bases from J, with 10 bases in between. The length of the CDR3 is 15 residues. This CDR3 is CASSLGQRFTDTQYF. CDR3 DNA sequence: TGTGCCAGCAGCTTAGGACAGAGATTCACAGATACGCAGTATTTT.

The chain links TRBV7-9 to TRBJ2-4; D unresolved. Germline-derived CDR1 and CDR2 are SEHNR and FQNEAQ (reference sequence). V dropped 1 base and J dropped 6 bases, with 13 bases sitting between them. The CDR3 covers 15 residues. The CDR3 here is CASSLVLGHRNIQYF. The CDR3 DNA reads TGTGCCAGCAGCTTAGTGTTGGGCCATAGAAACATTCAGTACTTC.

In regard to this clone: Other DNA sequences in this sample translate to the same CDR3. The J gene is TRBJ2-7, the V gene TRBV7-8, with D unclear. This CDR3 is 14 amino acids long. V gave up 6 bases and J gave up 1 base, with 13 bases separating them. Germline lookup yields CDR1 SGHVS and CDR2 FQNEAQ. This chain's CDR3 is CASSLEVRSYEQYF. CDR3 DNA: TGTGCCAGCAGTCTTGAAGTTAGGTCCTACGAGCAGTACTTC.

V is TRBV11-1 and J is TRBJ2-7, with a weak D call TRBD1 (6 bases). The CDR3 totals 14 residues. Germline values: CDR1 SGHAT, CDR2 FQDESV (reference sequence). Trimming shortened V by 5 bases and J by 2 bases, and 13 bases separated the two germline ends. The CDR3 DNA sequence: TGTGCCAGCAGCACCCGACAGGCTGCCTACGAGCAGTACTTC. This codes for CASSTRQAAYEQYF. Full variable domain (missing parts from reference TRBV11-1 and TRBJ2-7): EAEVAQSPRYKITEKSQAVAFWCDPISGHATLYWYRQILGQGPELLVQFQDESVVDDSQLPKDRFSAERLKGVDSTLKIQPAELGDSAMYLCASSTRQAAYEQYFGPGTRLTVT.

The chain uses TRBV28 and TRBJ2-7; 8 nucleotides align to TRBD2. V lost 6 bases, J lost 4 bases, and 11 bases stayed unmatched. The CDR3 length is 15 residues. CDR1 is MDHEN and CDR2 is SYDVKM in the germline V gene. In DNA form, the CDR3 reads TGTGCCAGCAGACTAACCGGGACTAGAGATTACGAGCAGTACTTC. Amino acid sequence: CASRLTGTRDYEQYF.

The CDR3 is CASSLGMAGVYNEQFF. The CDR3 DNA is TGTGCCAGCAGCTTGGGGATGGCGGGAGTCTACAATGAGCAGTTCTTC. The chain recombines TRBV5-4 with TRBJ2-1; 7 bases match TRBD2. The germline gives CDR1 SGHNT, CDR2 YYREEE (reference sequence). The CDR3 has 16 amino acids. With V trimmed by 0 bases and J by 3 bases, 6 bases remained unmatched.

A note on this clone: The junction does not match germline at one end; this may be a read error. The J gene is TRBJ2-7, the V gene TRBV5-1; 9 bases line up with TRBD1. This CDR3 spans 15 amino acids. Germline values: CDR1 SGHRS, CDR2 YFSETQ. This CDR3 reads CAGSQSPGQGLEQYF. In DNA form, the CDR3 reads TGCGCCGGCAGCCAAAGCCCGGGACAGGGACTCGAGCAGTACTTC.

This clone was seen a single time. The chain links TRBV15 to TRBJ2-1; 10 bases match TRBD2. Germline loops: CDR1 LNHNV, CDR2 YYDKDF (reference sequence). The trim removed 5 bases at V and 5 bases at J, leaving 6 bases unmatched. The CDR3 is 15 residues long. DNA for the CDR3: TGTGCCACCAGCCCCCGGACTAGCGGAAACAATGAGCAGTTCTTC. Protein product: CATSPRTSGNNEQFF.

The chain combines TRBV5-8 with TRBJ2-5; 9 nucleotides align to TRBD1. CDR3 length: 14 amino acids. Trimming removed 2 bases from V and 5 bases from J; junction bases left unmatched: 4. Germline-derived CDR1 and CDR2 are SGHTS and YDEGEE. The CDR3 DNA reads TGTGCCAGCAGCTTCGGGACAGGGTGGGAGACCCAGTACTTC. This translates into CASSFGTGWETQYF.

Judged by abundance, this clone is medium-sized. The rearrangement joins TRBV19 to TRBJ1-1; D is ambiguous. Germline lookup yields CDR1 LNHDA and CDR2 SQIVND (reference sequence). Trimming took 8 bases from V and 5 from J, leaving 12 bases between them. This CDR3 spans 12 amino acids. This CDR3 is CASAPGDTEAFF. As DNA, the CDR3 is TGTGCCAGTGCACCAGGAGATACTGAAGCTTTCTTT.

This chain connects TRBV6-1 to TRBJ1-1; possible D gene TRBD1, 5 bases. V was trimmed by 10 bases and J by 6 bases, leaving 18 bases between them. Germline V CDR1 and CDR2: MNHNS, SASEGT. The CDR3 runs 13 residues. For the CDR3, the DNA is TGTGCCACCCAATGGGACCGGAGGTCTGAAGCTTTCTTT. This encodes CATQWDRRSEAFF.

In DNA form, the CDR3 reads TGTGCCAGCAGGGGACAGGGGGCTTTCCTAAACATTCAGTACTTC. Translating it yields CASRGQGAFLNIQYF. This sequence joins TRBV28 and TRBJ2-4; 12 bases line up with TRBD1. The CDR3 sequence is 15 residues long. Germline loops: CDR1 MDHEN, CDR2 SYDVKM. V shed 6 bases and J 6 bases; nucleotides not matched to a gene: 6.

Concerning this clone: At the DNA level, this CDR3 is encoded by other sequences in the same sample as well. The chain links TRBV9 to TRBJ2-1, with 7 bases matching TRBD2. V shed 0 bases, J shed 4 bases, and the junction held 7 bases outside the gene matches. This CDR3 spans 16 amino acids. In germline, CDR1 is SGDLS, CDR2 YYNGEE. CDR3 coding DNA: TGTGCCAGCAGCGTAGTAGGCGGGAGTGCGTACAATGAGCAGTTCTTC. Translation gives CASSVVGGSAYNEQFF.

J is TRBJ1-2 and V is TRBV1; the table's D call, TRBD1, was not checked against the DNA. TRBV1 is labeled a pseudogene. The CDR3 loop spans 18 amino acids. The chain's CDR3 is CIRKRGTSKVRGCDSYTF. In DNA, the CDR3 is TGCATTAGAAAAAGGGGCACCAGCAAGGTTCGCGGATGCGACAGCTACACCTTC.

This clone was observed a few times. The rearrangement uses TRBV7-2 and TRBJ2-7; D not resolved. CDR1 and CDR2 (germline): SGHTA, FQGNSA. V lost 5 bases and J 4 bases, leaving 9 bases between the germline ends. There are 12 residues in the CDR3. The chain's CDR3 is CASSQQNYEQYF. In nucleotides, the CDR3 is TGTGCCAGCAGCCAACAGAATTACGAGCAGTACTTC.

The rearrangement uses TRBV7-6 and TRBJ1-5, with 9 bases lining up with TRBD1. Germline V gives CDR1 SGHVS, CDR2 FNYEAQ. This CDR3 spans 17 amino acids. V was clipped by 5 bases and J by 1 base; unmatched bases: 9. This CDR3 reads CASSPGQGPGSNQPQHF. CDR3 bases: TGTGCCAGCAGCCCAGGACAGGGGCCGGGGAGCAATCAGCCCCAGCATTTT.

The CDR3 DNA follows: TGTGCCAGCAGGGAATCGGGGACGAACACCGGGGAGCTGTTTTTT. It encodes CASRESGTNTGELFF. J is TRBJ2-2 and V is TRBV6-5, with D maybe TRBD2 (5 bases). Germline-derived CDR1 and CDR2 are MNHEY and SVGAGI. This CDR3 is 15 amino acids long. The V end lost 6 bases, the J end lost 0 bases, and 11 bases lay between the germline ends.

This clone appeared a few times. This chain uses TRBV6-5 with TRBJ1-1; the D is unclear. The length of the CDR3 is 15 residues. V was clipped by 2 bases and J by 5 bases, with 15 bases between them. Germline loops: CDR1 MNHEY, CDR2 SVGAGI. The CDR3: CASSYVQVLGTEAFF. CDR3 DNA: TGTGCCAGCAGTTACGTGCAGGTTCTTGGGACTGAAGCTTTCTTT.

J is TRBJ2-1 and V is TRBV28; D might be TRBD1 or TRBD2, each matching 5 bases. V was pared by 5 bases and J by 0 bases, with 14 bases between. Germline lookup yields CDR1 MDHEN and CDR2 SYDVKM. CDR3 size: 16 residues. The CDR3 nucleotides are TGTGCCAGCAGTCCGGGACCCAGGAGCTCCTACAATGAGCAGTTCTTC. Its protein is CASSPGPRSSYNEQFF.

A note on this clone: The same CDR3 arises from other DNA sequences in this sample as well. The rearrangement uses TRBV9 and TRBJ2-1; 7 bases line up with TRBD2. The CDR3 is 15 residues long. The germline gives CDR1 SGDLS, CDR2 YYNGEE. The trim removed 0 bases at V and 4 bases at J, leaving 4 bases unmatched. The CDR3, as DNA: TGTGCCAGCAGCGTAGGGGGAGGGCCTTACAATGAGCAGTTCTTC. Encoded protein: CASSVGGGPYNEQFF.

The chain has TRBV29-1 and TRBJ2-7; D is ambiguous. This CDR3 spans 10 amino acids. V was cut by 4 bases and J by 1 base, with 2 bases left in between. CDR1 is SQVTM and CDR2 is ANQGSEA in the germline V gene. CDR3 in amino acids: CSVVSYEQYF. CDR3 nucleotide sequence: TGCAGCGTTGTGTCCTACGAGCAGTACTTC.

The genes are TRBV28 and TRBJ2-5, with TRBD1 as a possible D gene (6 bases). The CDR3 has 14 amino acids. V lost 8 bases and J lost 5, with 18 bases in between. From germline, CDR1 is MDHEN and CDR2 SYDVKM. The CDR3 DNA sequence: TGTGCCAGCCGAACTGATAACAGGGTTGAGACCCAGTACTTC. This encodes CASRTDNRVETQYF.

This chain connects TRBV15 to TRBJ2-7, with D possibly TRBD1 on 5 matching bases. V was pared by 0 bases and J by 2 bases, with 14 bases between. The CDR3 covers 16 residues. CDR1 LNHNV and CDR2 YYDKDF come from the germline V gene (reference sequence). CDR3 sequence reads: CATSRDIRTPTYEQYF. In nucleotides, the CDR3 is TGTGCCACCAGCAGAGATATCCGGACACCAACCTACGAGCAGTACTTC.

Only a few counts were recorded for this clone. The CDR3 region is CASSQPGQLVEFF. As DNA, the CDR3 is TGTGCCAGCAGCCAACCGGGACAACTTGTGGAGTTCTTC. The chain employs TRBV7-9 and TRBJ2-1, with TRBD1 as a possible D gene (6 bases). Germline-derived CDR1 and CDR2 are SEHNR and FQNEAQ (reference sequence). Trimming removed 5 bases from V and 14 bases from J, with 19 bases in between. The CDR3 consists of 13 residues.

The chain joins TRBV7-9 to TRBJ2-7; TRBD2 agrees at 7 bases. Germline V gives CDR1 SEHNR, CDR2 FQNEAQ (reference sequence). The CDR3 extends over 14 amino acids. V dropped 5 bases and J dropped 9; count of bases not matched to a gene: 13. CDR3 region: CASSLTSAPYLQYF. CDR3 sequence (DNA): TGTGCCAGCAGCCTTACTAGCGCGCCGTATTTGCAGTACTTC.

This clone was found once. The rearrangement joins TRBV5-4 to TRBJ2-1; 8 nucleotides line up with TRBD2. CDR1 is SGHNT and CDR2 is YYREEE in the germline V gene (reference sequence). J gave up 5 bases and V 4 bases, and 8 bases lay outside the gene matches. The CDR3 loop spans 15 amino acids. The CDR3, as DNA: TGTGCCAGCAGCCGGGGGGGCAGGGTAAACAATGAGCAGTTCTTC. Protein sequence: CASSRGGRVNNEQFF.

The genes are TRBV15 and TRBJ1-1, with TRBD1 matching over 12 bases. The length of the CDR3 is 14 residues. Trimming removed 11 bases from V and 0 bases from J; junction bases left unmatched: 4. CDR1 LNHNV and CDR2 YYDKDF come from the germline V gene (reference sequence). The CDR3 region is CAVGTGGMNTEAFF. Here the CDR3 DNA reads TGTGCCGTCGGGACAGGGGGCATGAACACTGAAGCTTTCTTT.